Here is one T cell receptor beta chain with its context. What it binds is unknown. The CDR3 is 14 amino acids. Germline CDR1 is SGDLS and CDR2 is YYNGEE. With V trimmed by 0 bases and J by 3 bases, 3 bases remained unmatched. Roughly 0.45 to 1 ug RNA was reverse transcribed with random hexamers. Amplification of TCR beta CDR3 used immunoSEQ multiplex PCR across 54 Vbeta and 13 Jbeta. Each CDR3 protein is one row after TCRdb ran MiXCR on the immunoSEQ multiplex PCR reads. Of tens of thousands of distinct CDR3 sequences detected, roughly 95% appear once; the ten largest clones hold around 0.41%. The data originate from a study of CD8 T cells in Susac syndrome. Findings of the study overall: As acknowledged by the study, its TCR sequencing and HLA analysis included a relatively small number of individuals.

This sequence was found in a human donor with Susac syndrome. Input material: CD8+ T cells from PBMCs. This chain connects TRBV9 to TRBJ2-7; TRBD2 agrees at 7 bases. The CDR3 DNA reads TGTGCCAGCAGCGTAGGGTGGGAGGGCTACGAGCAGTACTTC. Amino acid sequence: CASSVGWEGYEQYF.